This is a list of T cell receptor beta chains from one sample in a study of blood T cell repertoires in COVID-19. Here immunoSEQ multiplex PCR was the method, and the copy in TCRdb shows in-frame clones only, minus some. Found here are about 120,000 clones, 85% to 90% of them singletons; the top ten hold just under 30%. The material sequenced was peripheral blood. The receptors were gathered from a woman in her 70s with acute or convalescent COVID-19. Both conserved end residues are part of each CDR3. The order of the fields is J gene, D gene, V gene, clone size, CDR3 DNA, CDR3 protein. D genes are given only for firm matches. Where a row states a size, it is once, few, many or the class of an expanded clone; other rows omit it.

TRBJ2-1 | TRBD2 | TRBV19 | few | TGTGCCAGTAGTGGGGGGGTCCCCTACAATGAGCAGTTCTTC | CASSGGVPYNEQFF
TRBJ2-1 | TRBD1 | TRBV3-1/TRBV3-2 | - | TGTGCCAGCAGCCAAGCCGGGACAGGGTACAATGAGCAGTTCTTC | CASSQAGTGYNEQFF
TRBJ2-2 | - | TRBV5-1 | - | TGCGCCAGCAGCCCGGGGTACGTGGCAGAAATCACCGGGGAGCTGTTTTTT | CASSPGYVAEITGELFF
TRBJ2-3 | - | TRBV3-1/TRBV3-2 | - | TGTGCCAGCAGCCCTTGGGCCACAGGGTCTATGGCAGATACGCAGTATTTT | CASSPWATGSMADTQYF
TRBJ1-1 | - | TRBV6-5 | - | TGTGCCAGCAGCCGACGCCCGGGGACTGAAGCTTTCTTT | CASSRRPGTEAFF
TRBJ2-1 | - | TRBV6-1 | once | TGTGCCAGCAGTGGTCATAGCGGCAGCTCCTACAATGAGCAGTTCTTC | CASSGHSGSSYNEQFF
TRBJ1-1 | - | TRBV3-1/TRBV3-2 | - | TGTGCCAGCAGCCAAATAGGGAGTGAAGCTTTCTTT | CASSQIGSEAFF
TRBJ1-1 | - | TRBV12-3/TRBV12-4 | - | TGTGCCAGCAGTTTCGGCAGGGCTGCAGCTTTCTTT | CASSFGRAAAFF
TRBJ1-1 | - | TRBV7-2 | - | TGTGCCAGCAGCTTAGGCGGTTTGGGGCGAGGGAACACTGAAGCTTTCTTT | CASSLGGLGRGNTEAFF
TRBJ1-1 | TRBD1 | TRBV5-8 | - | TGTGCCAGCAGCCCCGACAGGGGGACTGAAGCTTTCTTT | CASSPDRGTEAFF
TRBJ2-2 | TRBD1 | TRBV3-1/TRBV3-2 | few | TGTGCCAGCAGCCAGGAACAGGGGGCCGCCGGGGAGCTGTTTTTT | CASSQEQGAAGELFF
TRBJ1-4 | TRBD1 | TRBV6-1 | - | TGTGCCAGCAGTGAACGGACAGGGGGTTGGAATGAAAAACTGTTTTTT | CASSERTGGWNEKLFF
TRBJ2-2 | - | TRBV10-3 | - | TGTGCCATCAGTGAGCCTCCTCATGGGGCCCTGAACACCGGGGAGCTGTTTTTT | CAISEPPHGALNTGELFF
TRBJ2-1 | TRBD2 | TRBV3-1/TRBV3-2 | - | TGTGCCAGCAGCCAAGGGTTTCGGGGGGGGGCAGATGAGCAGTTCTTC | CASSQGFRGGADEQFF
TRBJ2-7 | TRBD1 | TRBV2 | - | TGTGCCAGCAGTATTACAGGGGGCTACGAGCAGTACTTC | CASSITGGYEQYF
TRBJ2-1 | TRBD2 | TRBV6-5 | - | TGTGCCAGCAGGGACCCGGGGGGGCGAGAGCAGTTCTTC | CASRDPGGREQFF
TRBJ2-4 | TRBD2 | TRBV2 | few | TGTGCCAGCAGGGAGACTAGCGGGTCTGCCATTCAGTACTTC | CASRETSGSAIQYF
TRBJ1-4 | - | TRBV6-5 | few | TGTGCCAGCAGTCCAACGGGGGGCGCAGTCGAAAAACTGTTTTTT | CASSPTGGAVEKLFF
TRBJ1-1 | - | TRBV18 | few | TGTGCCAGCTCACCAAGGGGGGGAACTGAAGCTTTCTTT | CASSPRGGTEAFF
TRBJ2-7 | TRBD2 | TRBV5-1 | - | TGCGCCAGCAGCCTGGGGGGGGGAGGACTCCTCTCCGAGCAGTACTTC | CASSLGGGGLLSEQYF
TRBJ1-2 | - | TRBV6-5 | - | TGTGCCAGCAGCCATGCCGGTGGCTACACCTTC | CASSHAGGYTF
TRBJ2-7 | TRBD1 | TRBV7-4 | few | TGTGCCAAAAGTAGGACAGGGGGCGTCTACGAGCAGTACTTC | CAKSRTGGVYEQYF
TRBJ2-3 | - | TRBV2 | - | TGTGCCAGCAGCGGCCCCGGGGGACCCACAGATACGCAGTATTTT | CASSGPGGPTDTQYF
TRBJ2-3 | - | TRBV28 | - | TGTGCCAGCAGTTTAGCGGGGCTCCTGAGCACAGATACGCAGTATTTT | CASSLAGLLSTDTQYF
TRBJ2-7 | - | TRBV6-1 | - | TGTGCCAGCAGTGACCGGGACACCGCCTTATCCTACGAGCAGTACTTC | CASSDRDTALSYEQYF
TRBJ1-2 | TRBD1 | TRBV18 | once | TGTGCCAGCTCACCCGGGACAGATAACTATGGCTACACCTTC | CASSPGTDNYGYTF
TRBJ2-3 | - | TRBV5-1 | - | TGCGCCAGCAGCTTGGTGTCAAGCTCGGATACGCAGTATTTT | CASSLVSSSDTQYF
TRBJ1-1 | TRBD1 | TRBV2 | once | TGTGCCCACAACGAACAGGGGGTTGATACTGAAGCTTTCTTT | CAHNEQGVDTEAFF
TRBJ1-1 | - | TRBV7-9 | once | TGTGCCAGCAGCTTGGTGCAGGAGAACACTGAAGCTTTCTTT | CASSLVQENTEAFF
TRBJ1-2 | TRBD1 | TRBV2 | - | TGTGCCAGCGAGATGGGACAGCGCTATGGCTACACCTTC | CASEMGQRYGYTF
TRBJ1-2 | TRBD1 | TRBV28 | - | TGTGCCAGCCGTCAGGGCAGGGGGCGGGGTGGCTACACCTTC | CASRQGRGRGGYTF
TRBJ1-5 | - | TRBV5-1 | - | TGCGCCATCCCAGGGGCGGATCAGCCCCAGCATTTT | CAIPGADQPQHF
TRBJ2-5 | TRBD2 | TRBV4-1 | - | TGCGCCAGCAGCCAAGAACCGGCGGGGGGTTTGAAGACCCAGTACTTC | CASSQEPAGGLKTQYF
TRBJ2-2 | TRBD2 | TRBV6-4 | - | TGTGCCAGCAGGCCCTTAGCGGGGGAAAACACCGGGGAGCTGTTTTTT | CASRPLAGENTGELFF
TRBJ2-7 | TRBD1 | TRBV5-6 | few | TGTGCCAGCAGCTTTAGGGACAGCTCTACGAAGCAGTACTTC | CASSFRDSSTKQYF
TRBJ2-2 | TRBD1 | TRBV12-5 | - | TGTGCTAGAGGGACAGGGGCCCCCCCGGCGCTGTTTTTT | CARGTGAPPALFF
TRBJ2-1 | TRBD2 | TRBV24-1 | once | TGTGCCACCAGTGATGCCGGGACTAGCGGGGGGGTATACAATGAGCAGTTCTTC | CATSDAGTSGGVYNEQFF
TRBJ1-5 | TRBD1 | TRBV18 | - | TGTGCCAGCTCACCAGGGACAGGGGATCAGCCCCAGCATTTT | CASSPGTGDQPQHF
TRBJ1-1 | TRBD1 | TRBV28 | - | TGTGCCAGCAGTTCCCCCGGGACAGGGGGACCGAACACTGAAGCTTTCTTT | CASSSPGTGGPNTEAFF
TRBJ2-1 | TRBD2 | TRBV3-1/TRBV3-2 | - | TGTGCCAGTTTAAACGAGGGAGCGGGGATCAATGAGCAGTTCTTC | CASLNEGAGINEQFF
TRBJ2-7 | TRBD2 | TRBV18 | - | TGTGCCAGCTCCCTGACTAGCGGGGCCATCTACGAGCAGTACTTC | CASSLTSGAIYEQYF